This T cell receptor beta chain stems from a study of T-cell memory formation after mild COVID-19. Findings of the study overall: That cross-reactive memory joined was suggested by some responding clones appearing in pre-infection memory.

The 5'RACE method, run with constant-segment primers, produced TCR alpha and TCR beta cDNA libraries (carrying sample barcodes and UMIs). TCRdb reanalysed the 5' RACE reads using MiXCR and keeps one entry per CDR3 protein. The data show some 340,000 distinct CDR3 sequences, 10% to 15% seen once. V shed 6 bases and J shed 1 base, with 12 bases lying between them. The CDR3 has 14 residues. A note on this clonotype: Its matching antigen is unknown.

The sequence came from a young man who had mild COVID-19 (a few samples of this study predate the infection). Cell type and time point are not known. This sequence joins TRBV12-3 or TRBV12-4 and TRBJ1-1; maybe TRBD1 (5 bases). Input material: PBMCs or a T cell subset sorted from them (not recorded which). The CDR3 protein is CASSTTQGNTEAFF. Written as DNA, the CDR3 is TGTGCCAGCAGCACTACCCAGGGGAACACTGAAGCTTTCTTT.